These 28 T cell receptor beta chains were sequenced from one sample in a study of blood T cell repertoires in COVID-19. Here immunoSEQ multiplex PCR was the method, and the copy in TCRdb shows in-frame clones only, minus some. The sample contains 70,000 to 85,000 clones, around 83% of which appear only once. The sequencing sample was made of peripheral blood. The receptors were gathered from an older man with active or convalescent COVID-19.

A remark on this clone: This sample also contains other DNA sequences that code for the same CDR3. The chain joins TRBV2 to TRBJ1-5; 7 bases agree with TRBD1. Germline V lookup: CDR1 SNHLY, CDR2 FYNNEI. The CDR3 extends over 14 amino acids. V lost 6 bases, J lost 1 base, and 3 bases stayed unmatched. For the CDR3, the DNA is TGTGCCAGCAGGATACAGGGGAGCAATCAGCCCCAGCATTTT. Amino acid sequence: CASRIQGSNQPQHF. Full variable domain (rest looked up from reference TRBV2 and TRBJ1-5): EPEVTQTPSHQVTQMGQEVILRCVPISNHLYFYWYRQILGQKVEFLVSFYNNEISEKSEIFDDQFSVERPDGSNFTLKIRSTKLEDSAMYFCASRIQGSNQPQHFGDGTRLSIL.

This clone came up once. DNA of the CDR3: TGTGCCTGGAGCCTTAGGGCAGGGCCTAATGAAAAACTGTTTTTT. Its translation: CAWSLRAGPNEKLFF. The rearrangement uses TRBV30 and TRBJ1-4; possible D gene TRBD1, 5 bases. Germline CDR1 and CDR2: GTSNPN and SVGIG (reference sequence). The CDR3 extends over 15 amino acids. With 3 bases removed from V and 3 bases from J, the gap between germline ends came to 14 bases.

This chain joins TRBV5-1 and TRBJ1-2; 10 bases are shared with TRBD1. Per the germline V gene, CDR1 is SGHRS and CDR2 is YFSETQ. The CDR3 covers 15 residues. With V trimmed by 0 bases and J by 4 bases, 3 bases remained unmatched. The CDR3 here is CASSLGDRGGYGYTF. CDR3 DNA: TGCGCCAGCAGCTTGGGGGACAGGGGTGGCTATGGCTACACCTTC.

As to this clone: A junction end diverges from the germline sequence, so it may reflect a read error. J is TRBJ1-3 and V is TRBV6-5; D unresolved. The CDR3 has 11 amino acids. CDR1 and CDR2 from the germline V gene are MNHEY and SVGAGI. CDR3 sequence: CASGSGNTIYF. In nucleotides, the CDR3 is TGTGCCAGCGGGTCGGGAAATACCATATATTTT.

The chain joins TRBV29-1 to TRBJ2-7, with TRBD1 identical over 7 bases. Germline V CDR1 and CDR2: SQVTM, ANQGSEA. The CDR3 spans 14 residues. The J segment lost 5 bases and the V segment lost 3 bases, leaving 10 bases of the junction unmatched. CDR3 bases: TGCAGCGTTGAGACCGCAGGGGGTTTTGACGAGCAGTACTTC. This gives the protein CSVETAGGFDEQYF.

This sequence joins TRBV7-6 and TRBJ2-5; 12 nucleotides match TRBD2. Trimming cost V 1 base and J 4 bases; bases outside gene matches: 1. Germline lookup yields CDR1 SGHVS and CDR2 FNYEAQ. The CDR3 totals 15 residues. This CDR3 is CASSLELAGGETQYF. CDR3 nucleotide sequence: TGTGCCAGCAGCTTAGAACTAGCGGGGGGAGAGACCCAGTACTTC.

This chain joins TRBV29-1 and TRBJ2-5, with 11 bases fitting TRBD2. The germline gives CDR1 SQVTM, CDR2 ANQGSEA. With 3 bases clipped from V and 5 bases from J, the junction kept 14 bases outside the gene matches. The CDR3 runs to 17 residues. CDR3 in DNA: TGCAGCGTTGAGCGATGGGCCACTAGCGGGAGCGGGGAGACCCAGTACTTC. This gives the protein CSVERWATSGSGETQYF.

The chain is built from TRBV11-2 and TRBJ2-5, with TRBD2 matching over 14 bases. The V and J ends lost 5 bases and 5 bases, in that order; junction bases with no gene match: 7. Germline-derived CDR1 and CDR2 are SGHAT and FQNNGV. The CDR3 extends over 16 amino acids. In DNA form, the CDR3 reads TGTGCCAGCAGCCCCCTGGGACTAGCGGGAGCTGAGACCCAGTACTTC. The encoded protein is CASSPLGLAGAETQYF.

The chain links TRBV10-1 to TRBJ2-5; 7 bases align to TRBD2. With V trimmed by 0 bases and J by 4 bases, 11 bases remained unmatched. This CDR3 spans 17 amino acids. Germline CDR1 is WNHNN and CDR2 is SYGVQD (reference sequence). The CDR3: CASSESAGLGGTETQYF. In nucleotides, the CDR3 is TGCGCCAGCAGTGAGTCGGCAGGACTGGGAGGGACAGAGACCCAGTACTTC.

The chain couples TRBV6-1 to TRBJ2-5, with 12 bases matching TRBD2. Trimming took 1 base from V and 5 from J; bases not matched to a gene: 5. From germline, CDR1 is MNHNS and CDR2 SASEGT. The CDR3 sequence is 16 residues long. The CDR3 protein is CASSEVTSGRTETQYF. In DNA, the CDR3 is TGTGCCAGCAGTGAAGTAACTAGCGGGAGGACGGAGACCCAGTACTTC.

CDR3 nucleotides: TGTGCCAGCTCACCAGGCAGGGGGACTGAAGCTTTCTTT. Translation gives CASSPGRGTEAFF. The V call is TRBV18, the J call TRBJ1-1, with 7 nucleotides matching TRBD1. The ends lost 2 bases at V and 5 bases at J; junction bases unmatched: 2. Germline values: CDR1 KGHSH, CDR2 LQKENI. The CDR3 spans 13 residues.

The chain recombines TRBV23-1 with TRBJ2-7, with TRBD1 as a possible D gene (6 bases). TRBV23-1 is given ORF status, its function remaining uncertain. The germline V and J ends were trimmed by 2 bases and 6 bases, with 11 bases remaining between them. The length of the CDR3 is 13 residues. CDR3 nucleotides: TGCGCCAGCAGTCAAAACAGGGTGGGCGAGCAGTACTTC. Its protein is CASSQNRVGEQYF.

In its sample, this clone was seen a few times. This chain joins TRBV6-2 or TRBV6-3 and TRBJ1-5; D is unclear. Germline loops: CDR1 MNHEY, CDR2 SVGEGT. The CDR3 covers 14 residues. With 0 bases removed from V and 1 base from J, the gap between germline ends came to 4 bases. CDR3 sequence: CASSYSTSNQPQHF. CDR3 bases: TGTGCCAGCAGTTACTCGACAAGCAATCAGCCCCAGCATTTT.

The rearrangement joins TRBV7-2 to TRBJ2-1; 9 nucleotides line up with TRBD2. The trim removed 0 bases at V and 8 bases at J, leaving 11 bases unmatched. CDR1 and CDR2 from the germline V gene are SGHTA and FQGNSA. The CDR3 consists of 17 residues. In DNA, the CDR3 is TGTGCCAGCAGCTTAGCGCCCGATAGCGGGAGAAAGTATGAGCAGTTCTTC. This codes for CASSLAPDSGRKYEQFF.

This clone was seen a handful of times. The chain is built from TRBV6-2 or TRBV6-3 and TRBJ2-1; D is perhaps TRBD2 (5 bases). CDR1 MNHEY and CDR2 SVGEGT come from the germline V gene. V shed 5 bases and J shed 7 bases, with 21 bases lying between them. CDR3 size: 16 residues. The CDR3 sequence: CASSDTEDLVQNEQFF. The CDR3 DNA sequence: TGTGCCAGCAGTGACACTGAGGACTTAGTTCAAAATGAGCAGTTCTTC.

The CDR3 region is CASSVANLAGVWVQINEQFF. In nucleotides, the CDR3 is TGTGCCAGCAGCGTAGCTAATCTAGCGGGAGTATGGGTTCAGATCAATGAGCAGTTCTTC. J is TRBJ2-1 and V is TRBV9; the match to TRBD2 covers 10 bases. CDR3 length equals 20 residues. Germline trimming cut 0 bases from V and 6 bases from J; bases unmatched to any gene: 18. Germline loops: CDR1 SGDLS, CDR2 YYNGEE.

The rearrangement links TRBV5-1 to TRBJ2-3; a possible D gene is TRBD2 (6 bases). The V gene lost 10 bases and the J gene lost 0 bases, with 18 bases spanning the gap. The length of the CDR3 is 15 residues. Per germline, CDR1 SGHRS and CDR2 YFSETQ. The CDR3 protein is CAFLIRGRSTDTQYF. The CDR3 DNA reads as TGCGCCTTCCTCATCCGGGGGAGAAGCACAGATACGCAGTATTTT.

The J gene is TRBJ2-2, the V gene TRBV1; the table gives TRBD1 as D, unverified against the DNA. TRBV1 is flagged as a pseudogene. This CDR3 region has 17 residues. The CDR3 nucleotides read TGCACCAGCAGCCAAGAAAAAGGGGTACGGAGCACCGGGGAGCTGTTTTTT. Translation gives CTSSQEKGVRSTGELFF.

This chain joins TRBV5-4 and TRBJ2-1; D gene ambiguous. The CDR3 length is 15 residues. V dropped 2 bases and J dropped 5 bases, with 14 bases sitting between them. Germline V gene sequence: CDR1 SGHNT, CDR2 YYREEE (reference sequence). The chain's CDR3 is CASSFSARGHNEQFF. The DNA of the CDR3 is TGTGCCAGCAGCTTTTCCGCCCGAGGCCACAATGAGCAGTTCTTC. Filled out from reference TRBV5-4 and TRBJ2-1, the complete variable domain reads ETGVTQSPTHLIKTRGQQVTLRCSSQSGHNTVSWYQQALGQGPQFIFQYYREEENGRGNFPPRFSGLQFPNYSSELNVNALELDDSALYLCASSFSARGHNEQFFGPGTRLTVL.

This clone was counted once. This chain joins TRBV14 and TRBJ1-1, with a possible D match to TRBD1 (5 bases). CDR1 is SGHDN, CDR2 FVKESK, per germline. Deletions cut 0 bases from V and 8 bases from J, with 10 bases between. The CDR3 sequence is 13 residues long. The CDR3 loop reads CASSQDPSGEAFF. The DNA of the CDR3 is TGTGCCAGCAGCCAAGACCCATCAGGGGAAGCTTTCTTT.

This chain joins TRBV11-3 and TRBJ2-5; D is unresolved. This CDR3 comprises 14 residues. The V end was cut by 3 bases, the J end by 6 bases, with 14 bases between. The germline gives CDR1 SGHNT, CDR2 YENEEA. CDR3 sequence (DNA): TGTGCCAGCAGCTTCTCCGGGTCCTCCAAGACCCAGTACTTC. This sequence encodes CASSFSGSSKTQYF.

CDR3 residues: CASSPVGQSYEQYF. The CDR3 region has the DNA TGTGCCAGCAGCCCCGTGGGACAATCCTACGAGCAGTACTTC. The V and J genes are TRBV5-6 and TRBJ2-7, with D maybe TRBD1 (6 bases). V was clipped by 4 bases and J by 1 base, with 12 bases between them. This CDR3 is 14 amino acids long. The germline gives CDR1 SGHDT, CDR2 YYEEEE.

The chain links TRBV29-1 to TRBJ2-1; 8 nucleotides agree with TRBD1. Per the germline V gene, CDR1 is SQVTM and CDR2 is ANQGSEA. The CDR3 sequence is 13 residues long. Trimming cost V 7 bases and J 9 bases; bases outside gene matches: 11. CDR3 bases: TGCAGCGGAGGAGGGACAGGAGGAGGTGAGCAGTTCTTC. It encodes CSGGGTGGGEQFF.

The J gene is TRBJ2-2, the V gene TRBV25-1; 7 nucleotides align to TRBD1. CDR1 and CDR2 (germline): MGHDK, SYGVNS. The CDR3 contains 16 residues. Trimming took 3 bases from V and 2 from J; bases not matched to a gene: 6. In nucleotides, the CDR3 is TGTGCCAGCAGTGATACAGGGGCAAAAAACACCGGGGAGCTGTTTTTT. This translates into CASSDTGAKNTGELFF.

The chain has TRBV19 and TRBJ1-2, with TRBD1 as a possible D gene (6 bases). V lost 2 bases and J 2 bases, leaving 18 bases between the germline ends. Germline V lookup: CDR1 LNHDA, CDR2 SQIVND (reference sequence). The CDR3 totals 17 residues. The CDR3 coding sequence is TGTGCCAGTAGTATATACGGGACACTAGAAAAAAACTATGGCTACACCTTC. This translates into CASSIYGTLEKNYGYTF.

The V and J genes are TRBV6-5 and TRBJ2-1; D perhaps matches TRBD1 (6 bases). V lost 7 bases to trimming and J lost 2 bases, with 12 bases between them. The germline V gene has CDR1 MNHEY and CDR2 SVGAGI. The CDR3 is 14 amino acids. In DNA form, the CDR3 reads TGTGCCAGCATGGAAACAGGGCCCTACAATGAGCAGTTCTTC. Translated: CASMETGPYNEQFF.

The CDR3 nucleotides are TGTGCCAGCAGTTACGGTAAACCCCTAGGCTACACCTTC. Protein: CASSYGKPLGYTF. The chain has TRBV6-2 or TRBV6-3 and TRBJ1-2, with D unclear. The V gene lost 2 bases and the J gene lost 8 bases, with 12 bases spanning the gap. Germline CDR1 is MNHEY and CDR2 is SVGEGT. The CDR3 runs 13 residues.

CDR3 loop: CASSGGTGGNQPQHF. The CDR3 nucleotides are TGTGCCAGCAGTGGCGGGACAGGGGGGAATCAGCCCCAGCATTTT. The chain carries TRBV2 and TRBJ1-5; 11 nucleotides match TRBD1. V dropped 4 bases and J dropped 4; count of bases not matched to a gene: 3. Germline-derived CDR1 and CDR2 are SNHLY and FYNNEI. This CDR3 is built from 15 residues. Complete variable domain (other parts from reference TRBV2 and TRBJ1-5): EPEVTQTPSHQVTQMGQEVILRCVPISNHLYFYWYRQILGQKVEFLVSFYNNEISEKSEIFDDQFSVERPDGSNFTLKIRSTKLEDSAMYFCASSGGTGGNQPQHFGDGTRLSIL.